This T cell receptor (beta chain) was recorded in a study of shared clonotypes between healthy human individuals. Study-wide background: The donor group consisted of a couple of women and three men, aged 18 to 49.

Regarding this clone: What it recognizes is unknown.

The authors split each subset's genomic DNA evenly across several immunoSEQ plates. The authors' processing: With immunoSEQ giving junction-only sequences and no quality scores, filtering differed. The data were produced by immunoSEQ multiplex PCR, yet TCRdb's version contains in-frame clones alone and is incomplete. V and J calls and clone size are as listed in that table; D and trimming were resolved from the DNA. The sample records 2 million to 2.5 million clones, more than 90% being singletons. The CDR3 covers 15 residues. The V gene's germline CDR1 is LNHNV and CDR2 YYDKDF (reference sequence). The V end lost 3 bases, the J end lost 0 bases, and 12 bases lay between the germline ends. General study points: Compared with memory subsets, naive subsets generally had larger estimated richness.

The sample comprised naive CD4+ T cells sorted from blood. Regarding subset: CD45RA+ positively selected. This TCR was recovered from a young man in good health. The V call is TRBV15, the J call TRBJ2-7; D not resolved. CDR3 DNA sequence: TGTGCCACCAGCAGTGGTACATCATCCTCCTACGAGCAGTACTTC. The encoded protein is CATSSGTSSSYEQYF.